This T cell receptor (beta chain) is from a study of OX40 agonist ivuxolimab in advanced cancers. The overall study: Prior checkpoint blockade (anti-PD-1, anti-PD-L1 or anti-CTLA-4) was permitted; about 40% had it.

V lost 0 bases and J 1 base, leaving 2 bases between the germline ends. The CDR3 sequence is 13 residues long. Germline assignment: CDR1 MNHEY and CDR2 SMNVEV (reference sequence). The investigators sampled blood at baseline, at cycle 4 day 1, and at cycle 7 day 1. Repertoires were generated with immunoSEQ multiplex PCR, while TCRdb's copy carries only in-frame clones and drops some. The sample holds under 50,000 clones; 88% are singletons and the top ten take under 10%. The TCR sequence derives from an adult with an advanced solid tumor such as melanoma, head and neck, liver or kidney cancer. This specimen was CD4+ or CD8+ T cells sorted from blood, taken in a trial of the OX40 agonist ivuxolimab. This chain connects TRBV27 to TRBJ2-3, with D uncertain. CDR3 nucleotide sequence: TGTGCCAGCAGTTTATCGGGCACAGATACGCAGTATTTT. It codes for CASSLSGTDTQYF.